The rows below give T cell receptor beta chains drawn from one sample of a study of T cell changes during pregnancy in multiple sclerosis. Sequenced by immunoSEQ multiplex PCR; TCRdb stores in-frame clones only, minus some. This table holds under 150,000 clones, roughly 96% found once. This sample comprised peripheral blood, obtained after pregnancy. These receptors originate from a female donor with multiple sclerosis, enrolled in a pregnancy study. Each CDR3 is given with its conserved first and last residue. A D gene is named only where the DNA matches it firmly.

V gene	J gene	D gene	CDR3 protein
TRBV5-8	TRBJ1-4	TRBD1	CASSHRWTGEDEKLFF
TRBV2	TRBJ1-2	TRBD1	CASSTGASGYTF
TRBV7-3	TRBJ2-5	-	CASSSPPGYQETQYF
TRBV7-6	TRBJ2-2	TRBD2	CASSHNRLAGYTGELFF
TRBV5-1	TRBJ1-1	-	CASSLNTGNTEAFF
TRBV28	TRBJ2-1	-	CASTEGNEQFF
TRBV21-1	TRBJ1-2	-	CASSKVSGSYGYTF
TRBV28	TRBJ2-7	TRBD2	CASSGTSGSLYEQYF
TRBV7-9	TRBJ2-1	TRBD2	CASSLQLAGAYNEQFF
TRBV7-9	TRBJ2-3	TRBD2	CASSLRGDLIDTQYF
TRBV25-1	TRBJ2-3	-	CASSLGTRADTQYF
TRBV5-6	TRBJ1-4	TRBD1	CASRATGGAREKLFF
TRBV7-9	TRBJ1-2	-	CASSSKMGPSYGYTF
TRBV6-6	TRBJ2-7	TRBD2	CASSYSSGSPYEQYF
TRBV2	TRBJ1-2	-	CASSANSFGSYGYTF
TRBV19	TRBJ2-4	TRBD1	CASSSTEQGASKNIQYF
TRBV9	TRBJ1-3	TRBD1	CASSGSGTGESGNTIYF
TRBV7-6	TRBJ2-7	-	CASSLAQGYEQYF
TRBV5-8	TRBJ2-7	TRBD1	CASSLLGGAGYEQYF
TRBV5-1	TRBJ1-5	TRBD1	CASSLRQGGQPQHF
TRBV5-1	TRBJ2-3	TRBD2	CASSLGGLAETDTQYF
TRBV25-1	TRBJ1-4	TRBD1	CASRGQGLEKLFF
TRBV11-2	TRBJ2-3	TRBD1	CASSLEGRDRTTDTQYF
TRBV5-4	TRBJ1-1	TRBD1	CASSPGQGTNTEAFF
TRBV5-4	TRBJ1-2	-	CASSSDTNGYTF
TRBV4-2	TRBJ2-1	-	CASSHGISSYEQFF
TRBV5-1	TRBJ2-6	-	CASSLRSQGANVLTF
TRBV6-5	TRBJ1-4	-	CASSYSGRDDEKLFF
TRBV28	TRBJ2-7	TRBD2	CASSLGGRGEQYF
TRBV10-3	TRBJ2-6	-	CAISVDTSGANVLTF
TRBV7-6	TRBJ1-1	TRBD1	CASSFGQGSTEAFF
TRBV7-2	TRBJ1-3	TRBD1	CASSLGDRVPNTIYF
TRBV27	TRBJ2-7	TRBD1	CASSPWDSSYEQYF
TRBV25-1	TRBJ1-6	TRBD1	CASSLPGQNYPSPLHF
TRBV10-3	TRBJ2-5	-	CAISDPTSRVTQYF
TRBV7-2	TRBJ2-2	-	CASKEDLRAGELFF
TRBV5-4	TRBJ2-3	TRBD2	CASSLATSRSTDTQYF
TRBV19	TRBJ1-2	TRBD1	CASTLSGQDRLRYGYTF
TRBV7-8	TRBJ1-3	-	CASSPSLGNTIYF
TRBV2	TRBJ2-3	-	CASSYGDTQYF
TRBV18	TRBJ2-7	-	CASSRTPDYEQYF
TRBV4-3	TRBJ2-4	TRBD2	CASSQELSASGRSEPKNIQYF
TRBV28	TRBJ2-3	TRBD1	CASSFGTESTDTQYF
TRBV7-3	TRBJ2-3	-	CASSIDRWSTDTQYF
TRBV27	TRBJ2-3	TRBD2	CASSQLAGVTDTQYF
TRBV27	TRBJ2-3	TRBD1	CASSTGVDTQYF
TRBV9	TRBJ2-7	-	CASSVRDSLAYEQYF
TRBV2	TRBJ2-6	-	CASSEFRGPGANVLTF
TRBV7-9	TRBJ2-1	-	CASSLYQTVDEQFF
TRBV9	TRBJ2-2	TRBD1	CASSPGQRRPLGTGELFF
TRBV5-1	TRBJ2-1	-	CASTRDYNEQFF